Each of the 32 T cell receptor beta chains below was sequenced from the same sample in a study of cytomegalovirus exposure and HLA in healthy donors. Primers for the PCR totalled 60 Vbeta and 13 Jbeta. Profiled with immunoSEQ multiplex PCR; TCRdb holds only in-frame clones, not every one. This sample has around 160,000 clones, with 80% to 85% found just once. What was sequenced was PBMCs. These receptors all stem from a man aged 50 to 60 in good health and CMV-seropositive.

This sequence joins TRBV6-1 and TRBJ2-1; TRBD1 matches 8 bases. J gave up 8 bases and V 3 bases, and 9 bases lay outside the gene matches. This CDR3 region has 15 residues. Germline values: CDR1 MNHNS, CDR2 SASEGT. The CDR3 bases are TGTGCCAGCAGTGACCCGGAACAGGGGGGTCATGAGCAGTTCTTC. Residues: CASSDPEQGGHEQFF.

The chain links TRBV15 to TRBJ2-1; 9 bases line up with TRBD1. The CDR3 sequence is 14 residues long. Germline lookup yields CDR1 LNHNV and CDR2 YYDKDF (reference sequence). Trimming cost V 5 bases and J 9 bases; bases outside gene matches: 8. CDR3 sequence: CATSGGTGWSEQFF. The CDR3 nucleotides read TGTGCCACCAGCGGTGGGACAGGGTGGAGTGAGCAGTTCTTC.

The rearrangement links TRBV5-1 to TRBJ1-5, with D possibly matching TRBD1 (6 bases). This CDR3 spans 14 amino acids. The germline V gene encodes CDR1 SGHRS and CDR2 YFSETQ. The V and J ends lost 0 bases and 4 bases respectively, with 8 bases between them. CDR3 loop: CASSLAGANQPQHF. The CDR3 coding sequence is TGCGCCAGCAGCTTGGCAGGGGCTAATCAGCCCCAGCATTTT.

The CDR3, as DNA: TGCGCCAGGGACCGGGACAGCTCCTACGAGCAGTACTTC. It codes for CARDRDSSYEQYF. This chain joins TRBV10-2 and TRBJ2-7, with 7 bases fitting TRBD1. The CDR3 is made up of 13 amino acids. Germline V gene lookup returns CDR1 WSHSY and CDR2 SAAADI. The trim removed 9 bases at V and 0 bases at J, leaving 5 bases unmatched.

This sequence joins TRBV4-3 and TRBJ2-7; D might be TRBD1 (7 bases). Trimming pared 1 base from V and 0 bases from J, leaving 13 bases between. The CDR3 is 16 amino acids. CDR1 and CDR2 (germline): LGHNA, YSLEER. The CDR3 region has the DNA TGCGCCAGCAGCCAAGTTTGGCAGGGGGGCTCCTACGAGCAGTACTTC. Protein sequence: CASSQVWQGGSYEQYF.

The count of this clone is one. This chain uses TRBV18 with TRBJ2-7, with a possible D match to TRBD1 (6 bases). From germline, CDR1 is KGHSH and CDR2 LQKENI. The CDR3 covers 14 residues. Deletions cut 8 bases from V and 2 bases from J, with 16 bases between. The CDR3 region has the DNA TGTGCCAGCCGTTATCAGGGGTCCCCCTACGAGCAGTACTTC. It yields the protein CASRYQGSPYEQYF.

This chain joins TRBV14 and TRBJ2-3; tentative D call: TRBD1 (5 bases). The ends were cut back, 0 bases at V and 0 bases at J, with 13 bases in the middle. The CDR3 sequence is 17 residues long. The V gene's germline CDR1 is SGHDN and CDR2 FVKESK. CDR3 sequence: CASSQDTGRPSTDTQYF. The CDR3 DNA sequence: TGTGCCAGCAGCCAAGATACAGGCAGACCTAGCACAGATACGCAGTATTTT.

CDR3 in DNA: TGTGCCAGCAGCTTGGAGGGGGCATTTAGCGGGAGGTCGAAAAACATTCAGTACTTC. Protein: CASSLEGAFSGRSKNIQYF. The V gene is TRBV5-5, the J gene TRBJ2-4, with 10 bases that match TRBD2. V lost 0 bases and J lost 4; bases outside the gene matches: 13. The CDR3 has 19 amino acids. Germline-derived CDR1 and CDR2 are SGHKS and YYEKEE (reference sequence).

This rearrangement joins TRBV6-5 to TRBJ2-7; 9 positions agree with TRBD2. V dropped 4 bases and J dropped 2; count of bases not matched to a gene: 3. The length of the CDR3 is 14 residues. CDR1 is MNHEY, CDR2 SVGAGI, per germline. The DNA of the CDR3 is TGTGCCAGCAGTTTAGCGGGGGAAACCTACGAGCAGTACTTC. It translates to CASSLAGETYEQYF.

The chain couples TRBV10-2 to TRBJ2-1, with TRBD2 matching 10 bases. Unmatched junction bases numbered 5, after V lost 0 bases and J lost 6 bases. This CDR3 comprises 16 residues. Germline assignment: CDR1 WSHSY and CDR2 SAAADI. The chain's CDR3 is CASSESTSGFPNEQFF. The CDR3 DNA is TGCGCCAGCAGTGAGTCGACTAGCGGGTTCCCCAATGAGCAGTTCTTC.

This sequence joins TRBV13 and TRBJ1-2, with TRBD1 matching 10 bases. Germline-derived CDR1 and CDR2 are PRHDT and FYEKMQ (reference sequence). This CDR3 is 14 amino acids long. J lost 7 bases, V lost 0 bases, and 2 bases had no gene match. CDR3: CASSLGRDRGGYTF. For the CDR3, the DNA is TGTGCCAGCAGCTTAGGCCGGGACAGGGGTGGCTACACCTTC.

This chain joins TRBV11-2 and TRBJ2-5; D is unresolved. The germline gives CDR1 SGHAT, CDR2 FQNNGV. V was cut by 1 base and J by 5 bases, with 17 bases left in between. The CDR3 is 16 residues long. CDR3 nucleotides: TGTGCCAGCAGCTTAGGGTACGCAGGCCCAAGGGAGACCCAGTACTTC. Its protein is CASSLGYAGPRETQYF.

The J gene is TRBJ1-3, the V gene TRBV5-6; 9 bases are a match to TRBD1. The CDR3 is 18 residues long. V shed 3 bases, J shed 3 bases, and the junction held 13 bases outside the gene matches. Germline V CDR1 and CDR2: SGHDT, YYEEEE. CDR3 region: CASSWGTGKLGRGNTIYF. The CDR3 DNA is TGTGCCAGCAGCTGGGGGACAGGGAAGTTAGGCCGTGGAAACACCATATATTTT.

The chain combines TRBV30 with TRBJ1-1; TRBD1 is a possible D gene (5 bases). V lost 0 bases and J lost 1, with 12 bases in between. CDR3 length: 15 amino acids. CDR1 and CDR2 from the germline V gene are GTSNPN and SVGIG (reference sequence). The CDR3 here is CAWSVTDISNTEAFF. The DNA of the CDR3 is TGTGCCTGGAGTGTCACGGACATTTCGAACACTGAAGCTTTCTTT.

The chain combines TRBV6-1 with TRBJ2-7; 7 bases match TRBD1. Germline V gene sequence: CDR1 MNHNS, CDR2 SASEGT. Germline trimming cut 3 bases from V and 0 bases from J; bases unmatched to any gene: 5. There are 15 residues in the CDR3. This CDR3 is CASSDERTGSYEQYF. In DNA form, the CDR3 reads TGTGCCAGCAGTGATGAGCGGACAGGCTCCTACGAGCAGTACTTC.

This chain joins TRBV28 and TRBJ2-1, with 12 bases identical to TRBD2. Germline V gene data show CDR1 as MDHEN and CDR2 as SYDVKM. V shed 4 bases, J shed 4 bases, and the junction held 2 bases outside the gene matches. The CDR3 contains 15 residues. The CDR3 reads CASSSTSGRYNEQFF. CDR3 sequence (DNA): TGTGCCAGCAGTTCCACTAGCGGGAGGTACAATGAGCAGTTCTTC.

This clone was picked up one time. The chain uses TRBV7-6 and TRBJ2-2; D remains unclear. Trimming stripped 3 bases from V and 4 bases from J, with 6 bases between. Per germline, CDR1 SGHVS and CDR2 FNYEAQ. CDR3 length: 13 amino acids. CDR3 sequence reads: CASSLTGTGELFF. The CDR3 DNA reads TGTGCCAGCAGCTTGACTGGCACCGGGGAGCTGTTTTTT.

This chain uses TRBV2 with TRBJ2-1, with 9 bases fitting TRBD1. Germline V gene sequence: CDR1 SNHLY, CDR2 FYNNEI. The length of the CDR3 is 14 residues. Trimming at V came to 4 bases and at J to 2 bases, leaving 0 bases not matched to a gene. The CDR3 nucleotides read TGTGCCAGCAGTGGACAGGGGGCCTACAATGAGCAGTTCTTC. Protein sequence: CASSGQGAYNEQFF. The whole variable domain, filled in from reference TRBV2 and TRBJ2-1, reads EPEVTQTPSHQVTQMGQEVILRCVPISNHLYFYWYRQILGQKVEFLVSFYNNEISEKSEIFDDQFSVERPDGSNFTLKIRSTKLEDSAMYFCASSGQGAYNEQFFGPGTRLTVL.

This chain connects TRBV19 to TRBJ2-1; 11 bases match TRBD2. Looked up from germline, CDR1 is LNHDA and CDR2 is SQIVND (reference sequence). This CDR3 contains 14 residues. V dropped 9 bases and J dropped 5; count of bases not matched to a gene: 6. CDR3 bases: TGTGCCAGCTACTTAGCGGGAGGGAACAATGAGCAGTTCTTC. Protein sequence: CASYLAGGNNEQFF.

CDR3 nucleotide sequence: TGTGCCAGCAGCCTCTCGACTAGCGGGGGGGCAGAGACCCAGTACTTC. This sequence encodes CASSLSTSGGAETQYF. The chain links TRBV7-2 to TRBJ2-5; 14 bases are shared with TRBD2. Germline lookup yields CDR1 SGHTA and CDR2 FQGNSA. With V trimmed by 5 bases and J by 4 bases, 6 bases remained unmatched. The CDR3 loop spans 16 amino acids.

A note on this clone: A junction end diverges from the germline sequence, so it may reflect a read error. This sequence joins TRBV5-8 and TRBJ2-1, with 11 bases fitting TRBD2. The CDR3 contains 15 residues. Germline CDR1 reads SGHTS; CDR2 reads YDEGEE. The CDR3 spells CASGLVSGGADEQFF. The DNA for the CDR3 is TGTGCCAGCGGCTTGGTTAGCGGGGGGGCAGATGAGCAGTTCTTC.

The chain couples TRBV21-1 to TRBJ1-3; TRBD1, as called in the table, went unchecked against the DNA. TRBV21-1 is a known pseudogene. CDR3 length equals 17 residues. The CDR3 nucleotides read TGTGCCAGCAGCCGATCGACAGGGGGTTTATCTGGAAACACCATATATTTT. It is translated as CASSRSTGGLSGNTIYF.

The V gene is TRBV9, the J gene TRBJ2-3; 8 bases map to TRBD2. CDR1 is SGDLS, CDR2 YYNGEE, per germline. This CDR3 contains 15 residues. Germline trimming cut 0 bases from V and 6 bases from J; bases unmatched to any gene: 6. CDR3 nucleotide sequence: TGTGCCAGCAGCGTAGACCGGGGGGGCGGGGATACGCAGTATTTT. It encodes CASSVDRGGGDTQYF.

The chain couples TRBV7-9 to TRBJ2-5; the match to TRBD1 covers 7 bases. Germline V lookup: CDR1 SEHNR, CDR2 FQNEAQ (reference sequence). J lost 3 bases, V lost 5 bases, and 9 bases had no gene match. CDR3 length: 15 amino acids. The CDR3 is CASSSPGTAKETQYF. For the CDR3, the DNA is TGTGCCAGCAGCAGCCCCGGGACAGCGAAAGAGACCCAGTACTTC.

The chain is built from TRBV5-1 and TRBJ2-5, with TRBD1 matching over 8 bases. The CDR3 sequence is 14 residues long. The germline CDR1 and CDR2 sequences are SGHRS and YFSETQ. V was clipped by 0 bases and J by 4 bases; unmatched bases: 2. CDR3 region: CASSLGTGLETQYF. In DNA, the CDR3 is TGCGCCAGCAGCTTGGGGACAGGGCTAGAGACCCAGTACTTC.

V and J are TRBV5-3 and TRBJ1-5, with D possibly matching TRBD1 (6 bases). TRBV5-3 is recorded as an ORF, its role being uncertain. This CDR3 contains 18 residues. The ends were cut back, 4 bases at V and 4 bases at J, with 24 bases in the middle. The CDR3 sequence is CARSRDDRSGSWNQPQHF. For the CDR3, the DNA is TGTGCCAGAAGCCGCGATGACAGGAGCGGCTCTTGGAATCAGCCCCAGCATTTT.

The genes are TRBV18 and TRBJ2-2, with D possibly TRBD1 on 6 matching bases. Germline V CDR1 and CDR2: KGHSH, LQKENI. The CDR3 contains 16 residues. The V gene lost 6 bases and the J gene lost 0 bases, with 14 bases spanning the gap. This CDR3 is CASSLTGTPNTGELFF. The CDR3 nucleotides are TGTGCCAGCTCGCTCACAGGGACCCCGAACACCGGGGAGCTGTTTTTT.

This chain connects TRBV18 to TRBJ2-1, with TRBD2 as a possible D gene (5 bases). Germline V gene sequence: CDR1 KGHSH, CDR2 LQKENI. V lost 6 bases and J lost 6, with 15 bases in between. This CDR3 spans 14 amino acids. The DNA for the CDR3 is TGTGCCAGCTCCTCCACCGGACTCGTCAATGAGCAGTTCTTC. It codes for CASSSTGLVNEQFF.

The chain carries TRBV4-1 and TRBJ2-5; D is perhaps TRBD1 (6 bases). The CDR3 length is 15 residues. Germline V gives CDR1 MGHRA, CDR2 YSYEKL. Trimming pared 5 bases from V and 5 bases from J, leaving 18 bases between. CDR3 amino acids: CASSSPTGFGETQYF. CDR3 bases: TGCGCCAGCAGCTCACCAACAGGGTTTGGGGAGACCCAGTACTTC.

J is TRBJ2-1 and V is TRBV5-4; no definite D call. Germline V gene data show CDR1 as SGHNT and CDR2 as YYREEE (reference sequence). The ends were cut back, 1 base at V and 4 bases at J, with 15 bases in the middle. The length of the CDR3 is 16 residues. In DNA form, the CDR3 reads TGTGCCAGCAGCTTGACTCGAGTTTTAACTTACAATGAGCAGTTCTTC. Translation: CASSLTRVLTYNEQFF.

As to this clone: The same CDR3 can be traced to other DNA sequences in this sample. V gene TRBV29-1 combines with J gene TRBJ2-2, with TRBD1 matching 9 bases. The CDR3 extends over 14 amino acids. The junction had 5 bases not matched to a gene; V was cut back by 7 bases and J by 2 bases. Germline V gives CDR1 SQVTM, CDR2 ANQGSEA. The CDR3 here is CSGGQGSNTGELFF. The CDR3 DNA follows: TGCAGCGGAGGACAGGGGAGTAACACCGGGGAGCTGTTTTTT.

In DNA, the CDR3 is TGTGCCATCAGGGGCCAGTTCCCCTCTGGGGCCAACGTCCTGACTTTC. Its protein product is CAIRGQFPSGANVLTF. J is TRBJ2-6 and V is TRBV10-3; D ambiguous. This CDR3 is built from 16 residues. Trimming pared 6 bases from V and 0 bases from J, leaving 12 bases between. Germline V CDR1 and CDR2: ENHRY, SYGVKD.